What follows describes a single TCR beta chain. The data belong to a study of cytomegalovirus exposure and HLA in healthy donors. Whole-study context: Previous work identified 117 million unique TCR beta sequences from about 179 million T cells.

60 Vbeta and 13 Jbeta primers were used in PCR. Using immunoSEQ multiplex PCR, the repertoire was profiled, and TCRdb retains in-frame clones only, with some absent. The data hold under 200,000 clones, with 78% observed a single time. The V segment lost 2 bases and the J segment 5 bases; nucleotides outside the gene matches: 8. This CDR3 comprises 15 residues. Germline lookup yields CDR1 MRHNA and CDR2 SNTAGT. J is TRBJ1-2 and V is TRBV6-4; 7 positions match TRBD1. The source material was PBMCs. This sequence was found in a woman between 40 and 50 years old in good health and CMV-seronegative. In DNA form, the CDR3 reads TGTGCCAGCAGTGACCGGCCGGGACAGCCTTATGGCTACACCTTC. Protein product: CASSDRPGQPYGYTF.